These 25 T cell receptor beta chains originate from one sample sequenced in a study of regulatory T cells in long-lasting Graves disease. Time point of the sample: newly diagnosed GD, antithyroid drugs for less than 3 months. Researchers made the TCR library from RNA that was extracted from PBMCs. Investigators prepared the TCR beta libraries by applying iRepertoire HTBI primers and Arm-PCR of CDR3 regions. TCRdb independently ran MiXCR on the multiplex PCR reads; one entry per CDR3 protein. The sample yields a few hundred thousand distinct CDR3 sequences, 20% to 25% seen once. The sample in question was peripheral blood mononuclear cells (PBMCs), obtained at new diagnosis, from a patient treated with antithyroid drugs. These receptors came from a female donor with Graves disease.

The chain employs TRBV7-3 and TRBJ2-3; TRBD2 matches 9 bases. The CDR3 covers 16 residues. Looked up from germline, CDR1 is SGHTA and CDR2 is FQGTGA. Trimming took 1 base from V and 4 from J; bases not matched to a gene: 6. The CDR3 DNA reads as TGTGCCAGCAGCTTAAATGGCGGGGGGGGGCCAGATACGCAGTATTTT. It translates to CASSLNGGGGPDTQYF. The whole variable domain, filled in from reference TRBV7-3 and TRBJ2-3, reads GAGVSQTPSNKVTEKGKYVELRCDPISGHTALYWYRQSLGQGPEFLIYFQGTGAADDSGLPNDRFFAVRPEGSVSTLKIQRTERGDSAVYLCASSLNGGGGPDTQYFGPGTRLTVL.

This clonotype was picked up many times. J is TRBJ2-1 and V is TRBV27, with 14 bases aligning to TRBD2. V lost 5 bases and J lost 4; bases outside the gene matches: 4. CDR1 is MNHEY, CDR2 SMNVEV, per germline (reference sequence). The CDR3 length is 16 residues. The CDR3 spells CASSQTSGRGYNEQFF. The CDR3 nucleotides are TGTGCCAGCAGTCAGACTAGCGGGAGGGGGTACAATGAGCAGTTCTTC.

This clonotype showed up just once. The gene calls are TRBV20-1 and TRBJ2-3, with 11 bases aligning to TRBD2. The CDR3 consists of 20 residues. Losses at the gene ends were 0 bases for V and 0 bases for J; bases not matched to a gene: 14. Per germline, CDR1 DFQATT and CDR2 SNEGSKA (reference sequence). The CDR3 sequence: CSARDTYSGRAGASTDTQYF. Written as DNA, the CDR3 is TGCAGTGCTAGAGACACTTATAGCGGGAGGGCCGGGGCGAGCACAGATACGCAGTATTTT.

CDR3 residues: CASKRLAGGLGADTQYF. The CDR3 region has the DNA TGTGCCAGCAAACGGTTAGCGGGGGGCCTCGGCGCAGATACGCAGTATTTT. The chain combines TRBV28 with TRBJ2-3; 10 bases agree with TRBD2. This CDR3 comprises 17 residues. The ends lost 7 bases at V and 4 bases at J; junction bases unmatched: 14. Germline assignment: CDR1 MDHEN and CDR2 SYDVKM. The entire variable domain, with the rest obtained from reference TRBV28 and TRBJ2-3, is as follows: DVKVTQSSRYLVKRTGEKVFLECVQDMDHENMFWYRQDPGLGLRLIYFSYDVKMKEKGDIPEGYSVSREKKERFSLILESASTNQTSMYLCASKRLAGGLGADTQYFGPGTRLTVL.

This clonotype was counted a few times. This chain uses TRBV19 with TRBJ2-1; weak D call: TRBD1 (5 bases). V lost 5 bases, J lost 0 bases, and 17 bases lay in between. CDR3 size: 17 residues. CDR1 is LNHDA, CDR2 SQIVND, per germline (reference sequence). CDR3 protein: CASSVLPRGSSYNEQFF. CDR3 DNA sequence: TGTGCCAGTAGTGTGTTGCCTAGGGGCAGCTCCTACAATGAGCAGTTCTTC.

This clonotype has more than one count but fewer than ten. The V and J genes are TRBV20-1 and TRBJ1-2; 10 bases line up with TRBD1. Germline V lookup: CDR1 DFQATT, CDR2 SNEGSKA (reference sequence). With V trimmed by 6 bases and J by 4 bases, 5 bases remained unmatched. CDR3 size: 13 residues. The CDR3 region has the DNA TGCAGTGCACCGACAGGGGGCCTCTATGGCTACACCTTC. Its protein product is CSAPTGGLYGYTF.

The sample holds a few counts of this clonotype. The chain links TRBV6-1 to TRBJ2-3; D is unresolved. Deletions cut 6 bases from V and 2 bases from J, with 6 bases between. This CDR3 has 12 residues. Germline CDR1 and CDR2: MNHNS and SASEGT. The CDR3 region has the DNA TGTGCCAGCAGCGTCTTCACAGATACGCAGTATTTT. Translating gives CASSVFTDTQYF.

The rearrangement joins TRBV2 to TRBJ2-5; 7 positions agree with TRBD1. This CDR3 has 15 residues. Germline assignment: CDR1 SNHLY and CDR2 FYNNEI. Unmatched junction bases numbered 17, after V lost 9 bases and J lost 7 bases. CDR3 loop: CASSTQGVGVGTQYF. In nucleotides, the CDR3 is TGTGCCAGTTCGACTCAGGGGGTCGGGGTTGGGACCCAGTACTTC.

This clonotype was picked up many times. The chain couples TRBV7-2 to TRBJ2-7; TRBD1 matches at 7 bases. CDR3 length equals 14 residues. V shed 1 base, J shed 1 base, and the junction held 1 base outside the gene matches. Germline-derived CDR1 and CDR2 are SGHTA and FQGNSA. As DNA, the CDR3 is TGTGCCAGCAGCTTAGAACAGGGGTCCTACGAGCAGTACTTC. Residues: CASSLEQGSYEQYF.

The table lists this clonotype with many counts. CDR3 in amino acids: CASIDRAKNIQYF. The CDR3 DNA follows: TGTGCCAGCATCGACCGAGCCAAAAACATTCAGTACTTC. V usage is TRBV6-1 and J usage is TRBJ2-4; D uncertain. Germline CDR1 reads MNHNS; CDR2 reads SASEGT. Trimming removed 7 bases from V and 0 bases from J, with 7 bases in between. This CDR3 region has 13 residues.

This clonotype was seen at least ten times. This chain uses TRBV15 with TRBJ2-2; the D gene is possibly TRBD2 (5 bases). The V end lost 5 bases, the J end lost 1 base, and 8 bases lay between the germline ends. Germline values: CDR1 LNHNV, CDR2 YYDKDF (reference sequence). This CDR3 spans 14 amino acids. Here the CDR3 reads CATSLSGNTGELFF. The CDR3 DNA follows: TGTGCCACCAGCTTGAGCGGGAACACCGGGGAGCTGTTTTTT.

This clonotype has at least ten counts. This rearrangement joins TRBV20-1 to TRBJ2-1, with TRBD2 identical over 7 bases. The CDR3 spans 12 residues. Germline values: CDR1 DFQATT, CDR2 SNEGSKA (reference sequence). V shed 2 bases and J 10 bases; nucleotides not matched to a gene: 5. Here the CDR3 DNA reads TGCAGTGCTAGACTCCTCGGGGGGGAGCAGTTCTTC. Protein sequence: CSARLLGGEQFF.

This sequence joins TRBV10-3 and TRBJ2-7; 9 bases are a match to TRBD1. V lost 8 bases to trimming and J lost 1 base; unmatched junction nucleotides: 3. The V gene's germline CDR1 is ENHRY and CDR2 SYGVKD. CDR3 length equals 13 residues. This CDR3 reads CAIGTGSSYEQYF. CDR3 nucleotides: TGTGCCATCGGGACAGGGAGTTCCTACGAGCAGTACTTC.

The table lists this clonotype with many counts. The chain combines TRBV3-1 with TRBJ1-6; D unresolved. CDR1 is LGHDT and CDR2 is YNNKEL in the germline V gene (reference sequence). CDR3 length: 14 amino acids. V lost 4 bases and J lost 8, with 12 bases in between. The CDR3 reads CASSPRRPDSPLHF. The CDR3, as DNA: TGTGCCAGCAGCCCCCGCCGGCCTGATTCACCCCTCCACTTT. Looking up the rest from reference TRBV3-1 and TRBJ1-6 gives the full variable domain: DTAVSQTPKYLVTQMGNDKSIKCEQNLGHDTMYWYKQDSKKFLKIMFSYNNKELIINETVPNRFSPKSPDKAHLNLHINSLELGDSAVYFCASSPRRPDSPLHFGNGTRLTVT.

This clonotype turned up a few times. The V gene is TRBV5-5, the J gene TRBJ2-3; D gene ambiguous. V shed 4 bases and J shed 6 bases, with 15 bases lying between them. Germline-derived CDR1 and CDR2 are SGHKS and YYEKEE (reference sequence). CDR3 length equals 14 residues. Written as DNA, the CDR3 is TGTGCCAGCAGCAATAGGACCATTAGGGATACGCAGTATTTT. It yields the protein CASSNRTIRDTQYF.

The sample holds many counts of this clonotype. The V call is TRBV7-2, the J call TRBJ2-1; D is uncertain. Germline V CDR1 and CDR2: SGHTA, FQGNSA. Deletions cut 4 bases from V and 8 bases from J, with 15 bases between. The CDR3 length is 14 residues. CDR3 loop: CASSSRTRRDEQFF. The CDR3 bases are TGTGCCAGCAGCTCTAGGACCAGAAGGGATGAGCAGTTCTTC.

This clonotype has a handful of counts. A much larger clone lies a single base off, so this may be a read error. The chain links TRBV5-1 to TRBJ2-7; D unresolved. Germline V lookup: CDR1 SGHRS, CDR2 YFSETQ. This CDR3 is built from 12 residues. CDR3 sequence reads: CASSPDEYERYF. CDR3 bases: TGCGCCAGCAGCCCGGATGAATACGAGCGGTACTTC.

This clonotype came up a few times. An end of the junction does not agree with germline; a read error may underlie this. J is TRBJ1-2 and V is TRBV18; D call uncertain. CDR1 and CDR2 from the germline V gene are KGHSH and LQKENI. The CDR3 sequence is 13 residues long. In DNA form, the CDR3 reads TGTGCCAGCTCAACATCCCAAAACTATGGCTACGCCTTC. Encoded protein: CASSTSQNYGYAF.

A word on this clonotype: A much bigger clone sits one base away, suggesting this may be a read error. V gene TRBV28 combines with J gene TRBJ2-1; 8 bases map to TRBD2. Germline V gene sequence: CDR1 MDHEN, CDR2 SYDVKM. The CDR3 has 16 residues. CDR3 in DNA: TGTGCCGGCAGCTCACCGGGGGGGCGGGAGTCGAATGAGCAGTTCTTC. Its protein product is CAGSSPGGRESNEQFF.

This clonotype came up a few times. The gene calls are TRBV20-1 and TRBJ2-5; 14 nucleotides line up with TRBD2. The ends lost 5 bases at V and 5 bases at J; junction bases unmatched: 7. The CDR3 length is 15 residues. Germline V gives CDR1 DFQATT, CDR2 SNEGSKA (reference sequence). The CDR3 DNA is TGCAGTGCTGAGACTAGCGGGGGGGCTAGGGAGACCCAGTACTTC. Its translation is CSAETSGGARETQYF.

The chain recombines TRBV19 with TRBJ2-1, with D perhaps TRBD1 or TRBD2 (5 bases each). The germline V and J ends were trimmed by 7 bases and 5 bases, with 6 bases remaining between them. CDR1 is LNHDA and CDR2 is SQIVND in the germline V gene (reference sequence). The CDR3 covers 11 residues. CDR3 sequence (DNA): TGTGCCAGTAAGGGACACAATGAGCAGTTCTTC. It specifies CASKGHNEQFF.

This clonotype has a count of ten or more. The V gene is TRBV12-3 or TRBV12-4, the J gene TRBJ2-7; the D gene is possibly TRBD1 (6 bases). The V and J ends lost 4 bases and 5 bases respectively, with 12 bases between them. The CDR3 has 13 amino acids. The CDR3, as DNA: TGTGCCAGCAGTTCGCTACAGGGAAACGAGCAGTACTTC. Translated: CASSSLQGNEQYF.

This clonotype was recorded at least ten times. The chain couples TRBV20-1 to TRBJ2-1; 10 nucleotides match TRBD2. Germline V gene lookup returns CDR1 DFQATT and CDR2 SNEGSKA (reference sequence). This CDR3 has 16 amino acids. The V gene end was trimmed by 0 bases and the J gene end by 6 bases; junction bases not matched to a gene: 8. The CDR3 DNA sequence: TGCAGTGCTAGAGATCCCGGCAGCGGGGGGGCCAATGAGCAGTTCTTC. This gives the protein CSARDPGSGGANEQFF.

This clonotype was detected ten times or more. This rearrangement joins TRBV28 to TRBJ2-5, with D uncertain. The V gene's germline CDR1 is MDHEN and CDR2 SYDVKM. V lost 5 bases and J lost 4, with 5 bases in between. The CDR3 contains 11 residues. The CDR3 is CASSGRETQYF. As DNA, the CDR3 is TGTGCCAGCAGTGGCCGAGAGACCCAGTACTTC.

This chain uses TRBV30 with TRBJ2-1; 15 nucleotides agree with TRBD2. Trimming cost V 5 bases and J 8 bases; bases outside gene matches: 10. The germline CDR1 and CDR2 sequences are GTSNPN and SVGIG (reference sequence). The CDR3 covers 16 residues. In nucleotides, the CDR3 is TGTGCCTGGGCCCCGGGACTAGCGGGAGGAAGGGATGAGCAGTTCTTC. Amino acids: CAWAPGLAGGRDEQFF.